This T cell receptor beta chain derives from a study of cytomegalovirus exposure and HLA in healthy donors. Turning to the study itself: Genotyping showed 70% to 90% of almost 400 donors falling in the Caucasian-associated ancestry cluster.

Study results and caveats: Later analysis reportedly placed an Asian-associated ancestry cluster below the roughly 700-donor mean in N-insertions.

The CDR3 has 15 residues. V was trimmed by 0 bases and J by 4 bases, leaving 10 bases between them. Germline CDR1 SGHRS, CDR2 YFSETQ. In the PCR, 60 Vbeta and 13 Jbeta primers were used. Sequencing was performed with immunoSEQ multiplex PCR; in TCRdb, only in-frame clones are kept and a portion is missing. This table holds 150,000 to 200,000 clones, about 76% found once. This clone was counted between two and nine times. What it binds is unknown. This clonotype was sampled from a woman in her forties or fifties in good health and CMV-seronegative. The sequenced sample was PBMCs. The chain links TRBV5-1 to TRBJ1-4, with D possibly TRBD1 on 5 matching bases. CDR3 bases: TGCGCCAGCAGCTTGGACAGGTCTTATAATGAAAAACTGTTTTTT. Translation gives CASSLDRSYNEKLFF. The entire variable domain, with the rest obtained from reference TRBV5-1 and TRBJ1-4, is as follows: KAGVTQTPRYLIKTRGQQVTLSCSPISGHRSVSWYQQTPGQGLQFLFEYFSETQRNKGNFPGRFSGRQFSNSRSEMNVSTLELGDSALYLCASSLDRSYNEKLFFGSGTQLSVL.